This TCR beta chain was recorded in a study of OX40 agonist ivuxolimab in advanced cancers. About the study as a whole: Ivuxolimab was an agonistic, fully human IgG2 monoclonal antibody directed against OX40 (CD134), a costimulatory receptor. The point of sequencing TCRbeta in the periphery was to test whether ivuxolimab changed TCR sequence diversity and drove clonal T-cell expansion. Patients were allowed to have had prior anti-PD-1, anti-PD-L1 or anti-CTLA-4 therapy, and 30% to 40% of the dose-escalation patients had been treated with checkpoint inhibitors. Partial responses were achieved by three dose-escalation patients, of whom one had hepatocellular carcinoma and two had cutaneous melanoma. The paper covers the monotherapy dose-escalation part of the phase I ivuxolimab trial, which included N = 52 patients. Intravenous ivuxolimab was administered to patients every 2 weeks at six dose levels: 0.01, 0.1, 0.3, 1.5, 3 and 10 mg/kg. Of the roughly 50 dose-escalation patients, hepatocellular carcinoma was present in about 19, melanoma in approximately 15, renal cell carcinoma in 9 and head and neck cancer in 9. The dose-escalation cohort was over 70% male with a mean age of 60 years, ranging from roughly 20 to 80.

A distance of 21 bases separates the germline ends of V and J, which lose 4 bases and 5 bases respectively. There are 16 amino acids in the CDR3, from cysteine to phenylalanine inclusive. CDR3 DNA only is kept here, 48 bases in frame from base 1. The germline V gene gives CDR1 as MDHEN and CDR2 as SYDVKM. To sequence the TCRbeta CDR3 region, genomic DNA was isolated from the sorted cells. The immunoSEQ Assay was used for sequencing of TCRbeta CDR3 regions. TCRdb stores this immuneACCESS table with in-frame sequences only. Part of the clones is absent; in the studies checked, under half of the shortfall reflects unresolved V genes, and no reason is known for the rest. The sample table records tens of thousands of clones; about nine tenths of these occur just once. Of the sample, less than 1.3% falls within the top ten clones. Remarks on this clone: No antigen is known for it. No base quality values were provided; no much bigger clone lies one nucleotide off.

General findings and caveats noted by the study authors: The antigen specificity of the peripheral T cells that underwent clonal expansion was not determined. In partial responders in the 0.1-3.0 mg/kg groups, normalized peripheral clonal expansion was found to be among the lowest, especially among CD8+ T cells. Clonal expansion of both CD4+ and CD8+ blood T cells was observed from baseline to week 6 at doses 0.1 to 3.0 mg/kg. Low levels of normalized T-cell clonal expansion were also seen in some patients who did not respond. On average, CD8+ T cells showed more expanded clones than CD4+ T cells after ivuxolimab.

Patients with autoimmune disease history or receiving systemic immunosuppression were excluded from the trial. Peripheral blood for TCR sequencing was collected from all dose cohorts at baseline, on cycle 4 day 1, and on cycle 7 day 1. Samples were obtained from an open-label, multicenter, first-in-human phase I dose-escalation trial of ivuxolimab. Adults with locally advanced or metastatic head and neck squamous cell, hepatocellular, melanoma or renal cell carcinoma were enrolled in the trial. Before TCR sequencing, CD4+ and CD8+ T cells were separately sorted from peripheral blood. The sequence was obtained from an adult with an advanced solid tumor such as melanoma, head and neck, liver or kidney cancer. The rearrangement combines TRBV28 with TRBJ2-7; 5 matching bases give a weak D call of TRBD2. Source: CD4+ or CD8+ T cells sorted from blood, taken in a trial of the OX40 agonist ivuxolimab. The nucleotide sequence is TGTGCCAGCAGTTCAAATACACTGGTCGGGATGGACGAGCAGTACTTC. Its protein is CASSSNTLVGMDEQYF.